This record looks at one TCR beta chain sequence and its context. Each patient's relapse followed autologous stem cell transplantation, and brentuximab vedotin exposure varied. The sample comes from a study of PD-1 blockade in classical Hodgkin lymphoma. The CDR3 consists of 14 residues. Between the trimmed V and J ends, which lost 5 bases and 0 bases, there was a span of 8 bases. Per the germline V gene, CDR1 is SGHVS and CDR2 is FQNEAQ. Only in-frame clones appear in the TCRdb table, and some are missing; sequencing was by immunoSEQ multiplex PCR. Of 35,000 to 45,000 clones detected, 88% appear once; the ten largest clones hold about 7.8%.

Sequencing was performed on peripheral blood mononuclear cells (PBMCs), taken before the second cycle of nivolumab. V gene TRBV7-8 combines with J gene TRBJ2-4, with D hard to call. This clonotype was obtained from a human donor with classical Hodgkin lymphoma. CDR3 region: CASSRVEAKNIQYF. DNA of the CDR3: TGTGCCAGCAGCCGAGTCGAAGCCAAAAACATTCAGTACTTC.